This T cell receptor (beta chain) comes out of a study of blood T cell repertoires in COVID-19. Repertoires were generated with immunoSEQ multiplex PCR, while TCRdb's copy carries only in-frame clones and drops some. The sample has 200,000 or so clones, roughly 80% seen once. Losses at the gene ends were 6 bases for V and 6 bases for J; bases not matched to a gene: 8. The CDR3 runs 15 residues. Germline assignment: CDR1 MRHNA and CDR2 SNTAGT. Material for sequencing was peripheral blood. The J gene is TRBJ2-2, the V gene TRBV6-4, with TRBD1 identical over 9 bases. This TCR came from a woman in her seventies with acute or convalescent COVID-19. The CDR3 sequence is CASSPGQGVSGELFF. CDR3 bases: TGTGCCAGCAGCCCGGGACAGGGTGTATCCGGGGAGCTGTTTTTT.